Listed here is a single TCR beta chain. The sample belongs to a study of somatic mutations in cytotoxic T cells in rheumatoid arthritis. The wider study: Patients had approximately 30 ml EDTA blood drawn right after diagnosis, before any treatment.

The ends were cut back, 1 base at V and 0 bases at J, with 7 bases in the middle. This CDR3 region has 14 residues. CDR1 SGHVS and CDR2 FQNEAQ come from the germline V gene. Assay used: immunoSEQ multiplex PCR; TCRdb lists only in-frame clones, some missing. Of 4,000 or so clones detected, about 82% appear once; the ten largest clones hold 30%. V gene TRBV7-8 combines with J gene TRBJ2-7; perhaps TRBD1 as D (5 bases). The receptor was isolated from a woman between 55 and 75 years old with rheumatoid arthritis. What was sequenced was CD8+ T cells sorted from blood. CDR3 protein: CASSLGQSSYEQYV. Here the CDR3 DNA reads TGTGCCAGCAGCTTAGGACAGAGCTCCTACGAGCAGTACGTC.